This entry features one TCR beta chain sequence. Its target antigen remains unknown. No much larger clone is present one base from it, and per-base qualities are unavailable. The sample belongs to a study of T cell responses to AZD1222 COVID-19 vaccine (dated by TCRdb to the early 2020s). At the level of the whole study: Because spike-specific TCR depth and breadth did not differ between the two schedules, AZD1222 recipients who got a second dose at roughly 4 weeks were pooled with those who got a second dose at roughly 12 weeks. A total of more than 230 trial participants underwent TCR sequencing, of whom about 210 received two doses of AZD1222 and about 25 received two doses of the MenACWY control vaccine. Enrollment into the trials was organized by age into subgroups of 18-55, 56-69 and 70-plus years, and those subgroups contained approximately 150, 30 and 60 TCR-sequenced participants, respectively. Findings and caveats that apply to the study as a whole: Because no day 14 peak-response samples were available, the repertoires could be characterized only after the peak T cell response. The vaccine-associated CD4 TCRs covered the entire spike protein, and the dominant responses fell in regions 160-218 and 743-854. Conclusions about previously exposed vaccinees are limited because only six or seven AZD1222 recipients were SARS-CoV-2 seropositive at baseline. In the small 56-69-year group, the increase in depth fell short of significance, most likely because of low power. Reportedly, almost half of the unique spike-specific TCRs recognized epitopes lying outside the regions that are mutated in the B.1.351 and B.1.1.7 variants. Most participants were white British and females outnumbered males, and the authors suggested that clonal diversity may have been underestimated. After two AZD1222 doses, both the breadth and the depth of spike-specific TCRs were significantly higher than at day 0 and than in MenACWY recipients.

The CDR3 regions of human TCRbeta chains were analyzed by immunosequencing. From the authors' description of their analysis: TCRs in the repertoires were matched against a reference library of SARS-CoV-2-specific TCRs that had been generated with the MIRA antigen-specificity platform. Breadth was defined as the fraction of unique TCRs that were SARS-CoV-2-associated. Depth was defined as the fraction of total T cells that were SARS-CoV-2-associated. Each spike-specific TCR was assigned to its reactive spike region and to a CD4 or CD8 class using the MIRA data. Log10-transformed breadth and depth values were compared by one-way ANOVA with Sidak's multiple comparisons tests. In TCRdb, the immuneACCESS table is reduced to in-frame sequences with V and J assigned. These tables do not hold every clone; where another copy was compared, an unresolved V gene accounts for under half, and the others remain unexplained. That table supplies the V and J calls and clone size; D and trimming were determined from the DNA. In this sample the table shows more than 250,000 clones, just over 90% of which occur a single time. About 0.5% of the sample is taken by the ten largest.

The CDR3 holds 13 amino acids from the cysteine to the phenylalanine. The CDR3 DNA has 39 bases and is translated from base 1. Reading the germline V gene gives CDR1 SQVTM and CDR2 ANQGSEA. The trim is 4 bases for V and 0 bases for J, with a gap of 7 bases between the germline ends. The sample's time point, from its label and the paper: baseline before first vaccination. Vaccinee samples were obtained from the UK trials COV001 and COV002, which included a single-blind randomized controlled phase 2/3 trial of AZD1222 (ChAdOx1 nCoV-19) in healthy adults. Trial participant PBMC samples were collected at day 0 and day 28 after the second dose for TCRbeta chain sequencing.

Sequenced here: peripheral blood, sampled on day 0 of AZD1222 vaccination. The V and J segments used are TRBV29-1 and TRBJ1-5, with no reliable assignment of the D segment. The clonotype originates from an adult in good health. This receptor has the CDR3 CSVGENSNQPQHF. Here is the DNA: TGCAGCGTTGGAGAAAATAGCAATCAGCCCCAGCATTTT.